This T cell receptor (beta chain) was recorded in a study of Graves' ophthalmopathy and Graves' hyperthyroidism. This clonotype was observed many times. The CDR3 runs 14 residues. The V end was cut by 6 bases, the J end by 2 bases, with 13 bases between. Per the germline V gene, CDR1 is MDHEN and CDR2 is SYDVKM. From RNA, the CDR3 regions of TCR beta chains were amplified and sequenced. Investigators did first-round RT-PCR with HTBI primers, then second-round multiplex PCR. MiXCR was run by TCRdb on the multiplex PCR reads, yielding one entry per CDR3 protein. Of about 620,000 distinct CDR3 sequences listed, 22% were seen once; the top ten hold roughly 7.4%.

The TCR originated in a woman between 18 and 29 years old with stable Graves' hyperthyroidism. Some clones in this sample may be carry-over from other donors' samples. The specimen was peripheral blood. The genes are TRBV28 and TRBJ2-5; weak D call: TRBD1 (6 bases). CDR3 sequence reads: CASRRNRDQETQYF. DNA of the CDR3: TGTGCCAGCAGACGAAACAGGGATCAAGAGACCCAGTACTTC.